Detailed here is one T cell receptor beta chain. Its target antigen remains unknown. The record has no base qualities; no much larger clone is one base away. The germline V gene yields ENHRY for CDR1 and SYGVKD for CDR2. At the junction V is shortened by 0 bases and J by 3 bases; bases outside the gene matches: 3. There are 16 amino acids in the CDR3, from cysteine to phenylalanine inclusive. Only the CDR3 DNA is retained, 48 bases long and in frame from the first base. This record comes from a study of cytomegalovirus exposure and HLA in healthy donors listed by TCRdb under 2017. Background for the entire study: According to an earlier analysis of several hundred of the donors, about 179 million T cells yielded roughly 100 million unique TCR beta sequences and 250 to 350 Gb of sequence data. An early release covering around 630 HLA-typed donors comprised approximately 300 gigabases of sequencing data and tens of millions of unique TCR sequences. Of the 350 to 400 genotyped donors, roughly 85% fell in the genetic ancestry cluster associated with self-reported Caucasian donors. The study aimed to test whether signatures of past pathogen exposure could be identified by cataloging public T cell receptors. The T cell repertoires of 670 or so subjects were profiled by immunosequencing and related to cytomegalovirus serostatus. Along with the roughly 700-subject first cohort, a separate validation cohort of around 110 different subjects was used. To predict cytomegalovirus infection status, the study brought together high-throughput TCR immunosequencing, statistical association of individual TCRs with disease status, and machine learning. A later analysis re-analyzed previously published TCR beta repertoires from about 730 donors and added high-resolution HLA genotyping to study TCR occurrence patterns. In the later analysis, no new phenotypic data were used to find candidate immune exposures; instead, reliance was placed on TCR beta sequences and their occurrence across donors. In an earlier analysis of around 540 of the donors, high-throughput TCR beta sequencing was used to judge whether each TCR beta V gene segment behaved as functional or pseudogenic. Donor age, sex, ethnicity and CMV serostatus were compiled together with the repertoire data. In a later genetic analysis, genome-wide SNP genotypes for about three fifths of the 666 donors were used, and that subset was treated as a discovery cohort. All discovery cohort repertoires had been generated using a single sequencing platform. Both class I and class II loci were covered by HLA typing, at four-digit resolution. Typing coverage varied by locus: roughly 629-640 donors for A, B, C, DRB1 and DQB1; about 520 for DQA1; over 600 for DPA1; more than 450 for DPB1. Because of strong linkage in the cohort, five DR-DQ haplotypes were treated as single units for association and clustering. Among about 400 genotyped donors of the cohort, an average of around 240,000 unique TCR beta nucleotide sequences was sequenced per donor, of which roughly 17% were non-productive. Points the paper makes about the study in general: In a later analysis, the rate of TCR association differed among HLA loci, with DRB1 alleles having the most associated TCRs and HLA-C alleles having the fewest. The only immune exposure information available for the cohort was CMV serostatus. Because the 87-base-pair reads could not distinguish some IMGT-functional V segments, including TRBV6-2 and TRBV6-3, those segments were excluded. Specific HLA alleles were associated with roughly 17,000 TCR beta sequences at a false discovery rate of 0.05 in a later analysis. Linkage disequilibrium might explain the correlated functional status among segregating V segments, but an unknown experimental factor could not be excluded. Broadly in line with IMGT annotations, most TCR beta V segments showed up in productive rearrangements about 87% or about 30% of the time in an earlier analysis of 587 of the donors. Most CMV-associated TCR beta chains appeared to be HLA-restricted in a later analysis, and the HLA associations seemed to be driven largely by CMV exposure. Strong co-occurrence of HLA alleles, especially DR and DQ, made assigning TCR associations to individual alleles difficult. Only TCR beta chains were sequenced in this cohort, and the absence of alpha or paired-chain data limited detectable features. According to a later analysis, parvovirus B19, influenza, CMV and Epstein-Barr virus appeared linked to several top co-occurrence clusters. Because HLA typing was unavailable for some donors at each locus, only the typed subset was used in association tests. A later genetic analysis reported fewer N-insertions in productive TCRs among donors in an Asian-associated ancestry cluster than the 666-donor mean. In a later genetic analysis, a missense DCLRE1C variant was associated with V-gene and J-gene trimming of TCR beta chains, and the association was replicated in an independent cohort. Most TCR sequences were observed very rarely across donors, whereas some public TCRs were present in many individuals. Cytomegalovirus status was reported to be diagnosed by the classifier with high specificity and sensitivity in both the original and validation cohorts. The study listed 164 TCR beta chains as associated with cytomegalovirus. In a later analysis, HLA-associated TCR beta chains were found to be more clonally expanded and to have lower generation probabilities than equally common non-associated chains. The authors suggested that the approach could potentially be generalized to other disease states and immunological phenotypes. In vitro tests confirmed that three of the cytomegalovirus-associated TCR beta chains recognize cytomegalovirus antigens. A cluster of highly shared sequence variants was judged likely to be a technical artifact of the sequencing pipeline. A further reported finding was that TCR beta sequences accurately predicted the HLA-A and HLA-B alleles for most subjects in the first cohort. Because counts were too low, about 15 rarely observed V segments, including chromosome 9 orphons, were left out of the earlier analysis of 587 of the donors. The presence/absence analyses assumed that sequencing depth was roughly uniform across donors, and that assumption may not be true.

Library construction relied on the immunoSEQ multiplex PCR assay. For the multiplex PCR, a mixture combining 60 forward primers for TCR Vbeta segments and 13 reverse primers for TCR Jbeta segments was used. A multiplex PCR assay on genomic DNA amplified the CDR3 region of rearranged TCR beta genes. The Illumina HiSeq System was used to sequence the amplified TCR beta libraries as 87-base-pair reads. In the authors' own workflow: A later analysis tallied approximately 87 million unique TCR beta chains across the approximately 670 repertoires, and some 12 million of those chains were shared by two or more donors. Raw reads were error-corrected and collapsed into unique sequences by a nearest-neighbor algorithm in which closely related sequences were merged to remove PCR and sequencing errors. To assign V, D and J gene segments, CDR3 sequences were aligned to IMGT reference sequences. For a sequence to be retained, a match of at least six nucleotides to both a V gene segment and a J gene segment was required. Rearrangements were classified as productive when the CDR3 lacked stop codons and remained in frame with V and J, and all other rearrangements were classified as non-productive. CDR3 was defined by IMGT convention, running from the second conserved V-encoded cysteine to the conserved J-encoded phenylalanine. In an earlier analysis of more than 550 of the donors, sequences lacking an unambiguous match to a single V gene segment were excluded. An earlier analysis of fewer than 650 of the donors classified V segments as functional when productive rearrangements were above 56.7% and as segregating when the standard deviation between donors was above 5%. A statistical classification framework was built for diagnosing cytomegalovirus status from the catalog of TCR beta chain sequences. In a later analysis, TCR nucleotide sequences were compared against IMGT/GENE-DB human TR gene sequences so that V and J genes could be assigned. Using the TCRdist pipeline, a later analysis assigned CDR3 sequences along with most-parsimonious VDJ recombination scenarios. In a later analysis, each TCR beta chain was defined by its CDR3 amino acid sequence together with its V-gene family, and reads lacking a unique V-gene family were excluded. A later analysis removed 500 to 650 highly shared, low-generation-probability nucleotide sequences to deal with suspected cross-contamination and a sequencing artifact. In a later analysis, a clonal expansion index for each public chain was calculated from normalized within-repertoire ranks of inferred template counts. In a later analysis, generation probabilities were computed with a VDJ recombination model fitted to out-of-frame rearrangements, and the resulting probabilities were checked against IGoR. Hypergeometric tests were used in a later analysis to score TCR-TCR, TCR-HLA and TCR-CMV co-occurrence, with a repertoire-size bias correction applied to the TCR pairs. A later analysis estimated false discovery rates by permuting HLA or CMV assignments 20 times. In a later analysis, co-occurring TCRs were grouped using DBSCAN, and TCRdist sequence similarity was added for clustering within HLA-allele-positive subsets. Repertoires with fewer than 30,000 or more than 120,000 public chains, plus five repertoires with anomalous nucleotide sharing, were excluded from co-occurrence clustering. TCRdb retrieved this table from immuneACCESS and kept in-frame rearrangements only. Not all clones are present; in checked studies, unresolved V genes account for under half, and no reason is known for the remainder. Clone size and V and J calls were adopted from that table, with D and trimming inferred from the DNA. In all, the sample holds a few hundred thousand clones, and roughly 80% of those were seen once. The ten largest clones take up 0.3% of the sample.

The cohort consisted of more than 650 healthy bone marrow donors. At the time of sampling, all cohort members were nominally healthy, though unrecorded immune exposures were likely present. The donor was CMV seronegative and was included in the group of around 320 seronegative cohort members. Every donor gave a peripheral blood sample, and the peripheral blood mononuclear cells from that sample were used for TCR beta sequencing. The Qiagen DNeasy Blood Extraction Kit was used to extract genomic DNA from the blood cell samples. Recombination joined TRBV10-3 with TRBJ2-1, with 9 junctional bases fitting TRBD2. What was sequenced was PBMCs. The TCR was taken from a girl aged 2-9 years in good health and CMV-seronegative. This receptor has the CDR3 CAISESGTSSYNEQFF. The bases are TGTGCCATCAGTGAGTCTGGGACTAGCAGCTACAATGAGCAGTTCTTC.